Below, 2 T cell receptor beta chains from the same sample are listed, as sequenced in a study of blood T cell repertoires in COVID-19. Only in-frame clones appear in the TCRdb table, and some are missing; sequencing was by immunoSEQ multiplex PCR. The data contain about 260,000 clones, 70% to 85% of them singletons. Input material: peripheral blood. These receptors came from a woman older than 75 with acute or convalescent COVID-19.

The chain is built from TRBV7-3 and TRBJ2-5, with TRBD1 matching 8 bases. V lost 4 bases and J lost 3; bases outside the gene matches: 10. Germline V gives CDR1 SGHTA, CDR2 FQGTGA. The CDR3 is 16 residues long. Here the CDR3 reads CASSWTRDRKEETQYF. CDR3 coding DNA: TGTGCCAGCAGCTGGACCCGGGACAGGAAAGAAGAGACCCAGTACTTC.

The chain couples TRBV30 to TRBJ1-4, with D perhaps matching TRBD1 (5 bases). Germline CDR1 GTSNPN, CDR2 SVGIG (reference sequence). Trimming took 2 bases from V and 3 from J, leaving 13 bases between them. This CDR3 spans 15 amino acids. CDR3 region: CAWSRGASANEKLFF. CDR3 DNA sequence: TGTGCCTGGAGTCGTGGGGCATCGGCTAATGAAAAACTGTTTTTT.